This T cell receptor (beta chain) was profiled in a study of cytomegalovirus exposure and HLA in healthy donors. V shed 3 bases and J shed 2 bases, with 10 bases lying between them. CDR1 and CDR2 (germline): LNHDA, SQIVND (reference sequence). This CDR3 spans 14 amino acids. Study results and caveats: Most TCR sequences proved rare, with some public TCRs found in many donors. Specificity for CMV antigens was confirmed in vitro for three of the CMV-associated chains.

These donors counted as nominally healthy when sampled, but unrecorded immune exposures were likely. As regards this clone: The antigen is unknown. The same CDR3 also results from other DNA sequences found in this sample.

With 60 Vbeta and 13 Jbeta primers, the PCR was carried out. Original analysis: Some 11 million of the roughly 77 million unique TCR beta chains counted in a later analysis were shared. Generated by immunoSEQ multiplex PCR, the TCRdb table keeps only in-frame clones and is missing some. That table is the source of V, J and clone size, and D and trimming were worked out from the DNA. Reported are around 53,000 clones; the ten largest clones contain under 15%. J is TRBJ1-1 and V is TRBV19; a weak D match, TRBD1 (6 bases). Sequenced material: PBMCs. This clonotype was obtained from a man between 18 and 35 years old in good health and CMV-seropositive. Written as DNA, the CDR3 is TGTGCCAGTAGTATGGGGGGGCTCAACACTGAAGCTTTCTTT. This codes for CASSMGGLNTEAFF.